In its sample, the clone carrying this T cell receptor beta chain was seen a few times. Unique molecular identifiers were added to individual cDNA molecules. TCRdb reanalysed the 5' RACE reads using MiXCR and keeps one entry per CDR3 protein. This sample carries 99,000 or so distinct CDR3 sequences, over 15% of them seen once, and the ten largest clones take 1.3%. This specimen belongs to a study of early T cells in non-severe SARS-CoV-2 infection. Study details: It was bulk RNA from unsorted whole blood that was sequenced, and the chains were unpaired.

The receptor comes from an adult who was a healthcare worker with PCR-confirmed SARS-CoV-2 infection or an uninfected control (not recorded which). The material sequenced was whole blood.

The chain's CDR3 is CASSLVIYRGNEQFF. CDR3 sequence (DNA): TGTGCCAGCAGCTTAGTCATATATAGAGGCAATGAGCAGTTCTTC. The V gene is TRBV7-2, the J gene TRBJ2-1; D is ambiguous. The CDR3 has 15 residues. The germline V and J ends were trimmed by 1 base and 6 bases, with 13 bases remaining between them. Germline V CDR1 and CDR2: SGHTA, FQGNSA.